Here is one T cell receptor beta chain with its context. Its antigen is still unknown. This sample was included in a study of beta chain features in type 1 diabetes. The germline gives CDR1 MGHRA, CDR2 YSYEKL. Between the trimmed V and J ends, which lost 0 bases and 9 bases, there was a span of 11 bases. The CDR3 has 14 residues. The investigators reverse transcribed all of the isolated RNA, so they sequenced expressed TCRB transcripts. Some clones are missing from TCRdb's copy, which holds only in-frame ones; the method was immunoSEQ multiplex PCR. The data hold 120,000 to 150,000 clones, with about 13% observed a single time. Study results and limitations: Among all four CD4+ subsets, Type 1 diabetes patients had TCRB CDR3s that were moderately but significantly shorter.

This sequence was found in a man between 18 and 35 years old with type 1 diabetes. V usage is TRBV4-1 and J usage is TRBJ2-2; maybe TRBD1 (6 bases). Sequencing input: central memory CD4+ T cells from blood. CDR3 nucleotide sequence: TGCGCCAGCAGCCAAGACCCCAGGGGCTGGGAGCTGTTTTTT. Translation: CASSQDPRGWELFF.